These 10 T cell receptor beta chains originate from one sample sequenced in a study of Ad26.COV2.S vaccination and SARS-CoV-2 variants. Noted treatment: about 20 received Ad26.COV2.S at low or high dose, single or two shots; about 5 received placebo; per-sample allocation not given. Sampling was performed 63 days after the first vaccine or placebo injection. Data came from immunoSEQ multiplex PCR; TCRdb stores just in-frame clones and leaves some out. The sample holds about 350,000 clones, around 90% seen once. Sequenced material: peripheral blood, taken in a trial of Ad26.COV2.S vaccine versus placebo. These TCRs come from a person between 18 and 65 years old who received the Ad26.COV2.S COVID-19 vaccine or a placebo.

The V and J genes are TRBV20-1 and TRBJ2-2, with D maybe TRBD2 (6 bases). The CDR3 is 15 amino acids. Germline loops: CDR1 DFQATT, CDR2 SNEGSKA (reference sequence). V was pared by 3 bases and J by 2 bases, with 13 bases between. This chain's CDR3 is CSASQTGLNTGELFF. Here the CDR3 DNA reads TGCAGTGCTAGTCAGACGGGACTCAACACCGGGGAGCTGTTTTTT.

The chain combines TRBV28 with TRBJ2-1; D is unresolved. With 0 bases removed from V and 7 bases from J, the gap between germline ends came to 4 bases. Germline V CDR1 and CDR2: MDHEN, SYDVKM. The CDR3 length is 12 residues. The CDR3 sequence: CASSLWVNEQFF. The CDR3 DNA reads as TGTGCCAGCAGTTTATGGGTGAATGAGCAGTTCTTC.

The V call is TRBV5-4, the J call TRBJ2-1, with 9 nucleotides matching TRBD2. V was clipped by 2 bases and J by 2 bases; unmatched bases: 5. CDR1 SGHNT and CDR2 YYREEE come from the germline V gene (reference sequence). The CDR3 extends over 16 amino acids. CDR3 in amino acids: CASSLPAGGTYNEQFF. The DNA for the CDR3 is TGTGCCAGCAGCTTACCAGCGGGAGGTACCTACAATGAGCAGTTCTTC.

The CDR3 reads CASRKPGGATDTQYF. CDR3 in DNA: TGTGCCAGCAGGAAACCCGGCGGGGCTACAGATACGCAGTATTTT. The chain combines TRBV2 with TRBJ2-3, with a tentative D call TRBD2 (6 bases). This CDR3 region has 15 residues. Germline CDR1 SNHLY, CDR2 FYNNEI. V lost 6 bases and J lost 3, with 16 bases in between.

The V gene is TRBV27, the J gene TRBJ1-1, with TRBD1 matching 9 bases. Germline V CDR1 and CDR2: MNHEY, SMNVEV (reference sequence). This CDR3 has 14 amino acids. J was trimmed by 2 bases and V by 4 bases; bases with no gene match: 2. CDR3 coding DNA: TGTGCCAGCAGTTGGGGACAGGGAAACACTGAAGCTTTCTTT. Amino acids: CASSWGQGNTEAFF.

This clone was recorded once. This sequence joins TRBV7-2 and TRBJ1-6; D is undetermined. The V gene's germline CDR1 is SGHTA and CDR2 FQGNSA. The CDR3 runs to 14 residues. V lost 3 bases to trimming and J lost 7 bases, with 10 bases between them. The CDR3 DNA is TGTGCCAGCAGCTTTCCGACGGGAAATTCACCCCTCCACTTT. Encoded protein: CASSFPTGNSPLHF.

With regard to this clone: In the same sample, other DNA sequences code for this CDR3. The genes are TRBV6-4 and TRBJ1-2; D remains ambiguous. This CDR3 region has 11 residues. CDR1 and CDR2 from the germline V gene are MRHNA and SNTAGT. V shed 3 bases and J shed 5 bases, with 4 bases lying between them. Here the CDR3 DNA reads TGTGCCAGCAGTGAGGGTTATGGCTACACCTTC. As protein: CASSEGYGYTF.

V usage is TRBV2 and J usage is TRBJ2-3; 9 nucleotides match TRBD1. This CDR3 spans 14 amino acids. Per the germline V gene, CDR1 is SNHLY and CDR2 is FYNNEI. Trimming at V came to 6 bases and at J to 5 bases, leaving 6 bases not matched to a gene. DNA for the CDR3: TGTGCCAGCAGCGCCTACAGGGGGCAAGATACGCAGTATTTT. Its protein is CASSAYRGQDTQYF.

This rearrangement joins TRBV4-2 to TRBJ2-6; the D gene is possibly TRBD2 (6 bases). Germline V gene lookup returns CDR1 LGHNA and CDR2 YNFKEQ. The CDR3 runs 17 residues. The V and J ends lost 4 bases and 6 bases respectively, with 19 bases between them. CDR3 sequence (DNA): TGTGCCAGCAGCCCCCCGGTGGGACTCAGAGAGGCCAACGTCCTGACTTTC. As protein: CASSPPVGLREANVLTF.

The chain is built from TRBV10-3 and TRBJ2-6, with 8 positions matching TRBD2. Unmatched junction bases numbered 6, after V lost 0 bases and J lost 2 bases. The germline V gene encodes CDR1 ENHRY and CDR2 SYGVKD. The CDR3 spans 18 residues. CDR3 protein: CAISESLYGGAGANVLTF. In DNA form, the CDR3 reads TGTGCCATCAGTGAGTCGTTGTACGGGGGGGCTGGGGCCAACGTCCTGACTTTC.